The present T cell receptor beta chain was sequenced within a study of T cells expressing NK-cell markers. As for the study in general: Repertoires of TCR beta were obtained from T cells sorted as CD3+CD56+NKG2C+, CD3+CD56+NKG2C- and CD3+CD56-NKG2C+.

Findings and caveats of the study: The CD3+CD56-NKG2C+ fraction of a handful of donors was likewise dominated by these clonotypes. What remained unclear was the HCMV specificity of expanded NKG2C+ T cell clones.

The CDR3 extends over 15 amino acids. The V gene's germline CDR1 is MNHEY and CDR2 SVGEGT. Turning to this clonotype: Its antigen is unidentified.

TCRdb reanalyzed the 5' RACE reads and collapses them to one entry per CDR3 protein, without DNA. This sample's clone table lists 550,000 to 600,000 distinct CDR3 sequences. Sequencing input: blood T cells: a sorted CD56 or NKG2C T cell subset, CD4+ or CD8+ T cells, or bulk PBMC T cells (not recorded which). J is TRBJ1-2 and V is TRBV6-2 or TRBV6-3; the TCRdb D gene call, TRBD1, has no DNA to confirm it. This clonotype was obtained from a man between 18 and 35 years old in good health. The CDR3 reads CASKPDRAMRVGYTF.